A selection of T cell receptor beta chains follows, all from one sample in a study of blood T cell repertoires in COVID-19. Sequenced by immunoSEQ multiplex PCR; TCRdb stores in-frame clones only, minus some. The profile shows 95,000 to 150,000 clones, roughly 82% of them singletons. Sequencing was done on a sample of peripheral blood. The receptor set was obtained from a human donor in a cohort sampled during active COVID-19. Each CDR3 is given with its conserved first and last residue. The D gene is left open where the match is weak. A clone size is listed for some rows: how often the clone was seen (once, few, many), or a class if it is expanded.

j_call | clone_size | d_call | v_call | cdr3_aa | cdr3_nt
TRBJ2-6 | NA | NA | TRBV30 | CAWRQKGANVLTF | TGTGCCTGGAGACAGAAAGGGGCCAACGTCCTGACTTTC
TRBJ2-3 | NA | NA | TRBV28 | CASSYRDSQITDTQYF | TGTGCCAGCAGTTACCGAGACAGTCAGATTACAGATACGCAGTATTTT
TRBJ2-3 | NA | TRBD2 | TRBV7-9 | CASSSRPSGTDTQYF | TGTGCCAGCAGCTCCCGGCCTAGCGGGACGGATACGCAGTATTTT
TRBJ2-3 | once | NA | TRBV28 | CASSLRPGLLGTDTQYF | TGTGCCAGCAGTTTACGTCCGGGACTTTTGGGCACAGATACGCAGTATTTT
TRBJ2-5 | NA | NA | TRBV5-1 | CASSSWGTSETQYF | TGCGCCAGCAGCTCTTGGGGGACATCGGAGACCCAGTACTTC
TRBJ2-1 | once | NA | TRBV24-1 | CATSDQGGGSNEQFF | TGTGCCACCAGTGACCAGGGTGGTGGTAGCAATGAGCAGTTCTTC
TRBJ2-7 | NA | TRBD1 | TRBV15 | CATSRDVRQGMGRVEQYF | TGTGCCACCAGCAGAGATGTGAGACAGGGAATGGGTCGGGTCGAGCAGTACTTC
TRBJ1-1 | NA | NA | TRBV7-9 | CASSALYTGLNTEAFF | TGTGCCAGCAGCGCCCTATATACAGGGTTGAACACTGAAGCTTTCTTT
TRBJ2-7 | NA | TRBD2 | TRBV2 | CASREGSGREAYEQYF | TGTGCCAGCAGGGAGGGCAGCGGGAGGGAAGCCTACGAGCAGTACTTC
TRBJ2-1 | NA | TRBD2 | TRBV6-2/TRBV6-3 | CASSESPRGAGGLREQFF | TGTGCCAGCAGCGAATCCCCAAGAGGAGCGGGAGGGCTGAGAGAGCAGTTCTTC
TRBJ1-2 | NA | NA | TRBV9 | CASSAMNYGYTF | TGTGCCAGCAGCGCCATGAACTATGGCTACACCTTC
TRBJ2-2 | NA | NA | TRBV5-1 | CASSSMGGNTGELFF | TGCGCCAGCAGCTCTATGGGGGGGAACACCGGGGAGCTGTTTTTT
TRBJ2-5 | NA | NA | TRBV5-5 | CASSSNGETQYF | TGTGCCAGCAGCTCAAACGGAGAGACCCAGTACTTC
TRBJ2-7 | NA | NA | TRBV4-1 | CASSPGVLSYEQYF | TGCGCCAGCAGCCCAGGCGTTCTCTCCTACGAGCAGTACTTC
TRBJ2-1 | NA | NA | TRBV9 | CASSPTGYNEQFF | TGTGCCAGCAGCCCGACAGGTTACAATGAGCAGTTCTTC
TRBJ1-1 | NA | NA | TRBV18 | CASSRALNTEAFF | TGTGCCAGCTCCAGGGCTCTTAACACTGAAGCTTTCTTT